These T cell receptor beta chains were read from a single sample in a study of technical replicates of blood from several donors. The protocol was immunoSEQ multiplex PCR, while the TCRdb copy is restricted to in-frame clones and leaves out a portion. This table has 100,000 or so clones, approximately 96% appearing once. The sample taken for sequencing was T cells isolated from PBMCs. The receptor set was obtained from a human donor in good health. Both conserved end residues are part of each CDR3. Fields, in order: CDR3 protein, V gene, J gene.

CDR3: CASSIAASGDYGYTF
V: TRBV19
J: TRBJ1-2

CDR3: CASSSTGFGTNEKLFF
V: TRBV28
J: TRBJ1-4

CDR3: CASSIDLGGVVHF
V: TRBV19
J: TRBJ1-5

CDR3: CASSESVGTGEQYF
V: TRBV2
J: TRBJ2-7

CDR3: CASSFETGGFDEQFF
V: TRBV7-9
J: TRBJ2-1

CDR3: CASSPLPGYNEQFF
V: TRBV14
J: TRBJ2-1

CDR3: CATSRDLRETQYF
V: TRBV15
J: TRBJ2-5

CDR3: CAWSRSGQETQYF
V: TRBV30
J: TRBJ2-5

CDR3: CASSLELGELFF
V: TRBV11-3
J: TRBJ2-2

CDR3: CASSAGAYEQYF
V: TRBV2
J: TRBJ2-7

CDR3: CASSMISGRDSYNEQFF
V: TRBV19
J: TRBJ2-1

CDR3: CASWGPDSGRNSNQPQHF
V: TRBV2
J: TRBJ1-5

CDR3: CASSLVLAVYNEQFF
V: TRBV5-1
J: TRBJ2-1

CDR3: CASSLGGYNQPQHF
V: TRBV5-1
J: TRBJ1-5

CDR3: CASTPGERDEQYF
V: TRBV6-5
J: TRBJ2-7

CDR3: CASSFPRELGEQYF
V: TRBV5-6
J: TRBJ2-7

CDR3: CASSYAGIPYEQYF
V: TRBV6-5
J: TRBJ2-7

CDR3: CASSKGSGRAEAFF
V: TRBV21-1
J: TRBJ1-1

CDR3: CASSECHSSYEQYF
V: TRBV10-1
J: TRBJ2-7

CDR3: CASIFGQGHNEQFF
V: TRBV19
J: TRBJ2-1

CDR3: CASSQTLARNYNEQFF
V: TRBV7-2
J: TRBJ2-1

CDR3: CASSEAVLAPYNEQFF
V: TRBV6-1
J: TRBJ2-1

CDR3: CASSRGPNQPQHF
V: TRBV19
J: TRBJ1-5

CDR3: CASSYSPGVADTQYF
V: TRBV6-5
J: TRBJ2-3

CDR3: CAGGGGYETQYF
V: TRBV30
J: TRBJ2-5

CDR3: CAWSQTAGPKYF
V: TRBV30
J: TRBJ2-7

CDR3: CASSPGSGDYGYTF
V: TRBV18
J: TRBJ1-2

CDR3: CASTVGTSGINEQFF
V: TRBV9
J: TRBJ2-1

CDR3: CASSLNPGTASGELFF
V: TRBV4-3
J: TRBJ2-2

CDR3: CAISMSALFGEQFF
V: TRBV10-3
J: TRBJ2-1

CDR3: CASSPSRDRELVGEAFF
V: TRBV18
J: TRBJ1-1

CDR3: CAITQDRVTEAFF
V: TRBV10-3
J: TRBJ1-1

CDR3: CASSLTSNNEQFF
V: TRBV28
J: TRBJ2-1

CDR3: CASSLIAGPQETQYF
V: TRBV6-4
J: TRBJ2-5

CDR3: CASSLALADYNEQFF
V: TRBV14
J: TRBJ2-1

CDR3: CASSEGGRGNQPQHF
V: TRBV11-2
J: TRBJ1-5

CDR3: CASSRLAGGETGELFF
V: TRBV5-4
J: TRBJ2-2

CDR3: CASSLRGTETQYF
V: TRBV4-3
J: TRBJ2-5

CDR3: CSVVASGESNQPQHF
V: TRBV29-1
J: TRBJ1-5

CDR3: CASSYSEVTYEQYF
V: TRBV6-5
J: TRBJ2-7

CDR3: CASSFGAGGLYEQYF
V: TRBV11-3
J: TRBJ2-7

CDR3: CASSEGLAGVGWETQYF
V: TRBV10-2
J: TRBJ2-5

CDR3: CASSLLAGGSLETQYF
V: TRBV7-2
J: TRBJ2-5

CDR3: CASSLFLQSNNEQFF
V: TRBV27
J: TRBJ2-1

CDR3: CASSKDRGSGANVLTF
V: TRBV19
J: TRBJ2-6

CDR3: CASSEDRDTPQETQYF
V: TRBV27
J: TRBJ2-5

CDR3: CASSLALAGFYEQYF
V: TRBV5-6
J: TRBJ2-7

CDR3: CASSQGREIHEQYF
V: TRBV5-1
J: TRBJ2-7